Presented here are 8 T cell receptor beta chains from one specimen sequenced in a study of cytomegalovirus exposure and HLA in healthy donors listed by TCRdb under 2017. Preparation of the library involved the immunoSEQ multiplex PCR assay. For the multiplex PCR, a mixture combining 60 forward primers for TCR Vbeta segments and 13 reverse primers for TCR Jbeta segments was used. Held by TCRdb, this immuneACCESS table contains in-frame sequences only and omits some clones. Under half of the omission traces to an unresolved V gene where checked; the cause of the rest is unknown. This sample has 160,000 or so clones in its table, and 70% to 80% of those were observed once. 9.7% of the sample lies in the top ten. Material for sequencing was PBMCs. The receptors were gathered from a man aged 18 to 30 in good health and CMV-seropositive.

J is TRBJ1-3 and V is TRBV14; D remains unclear. With 0 bases removed from V and 4 bases from J, the gap between germline ends came to 16 bases. Germline V gene data show CDR1 as SGHDN and CDR2 as FVKESK. The CDR3 contains 17 residues. The CDR3 spells CASSQEIRGAVGNTIYF. In nucleotides, the CDR3 is TGTGCCAGCAGCCAAGAAATTCGAGGCGCCGTAGGAAACACCATATATTTT.

Regarding this clone: The sample contains more than one DNA sequence encoding this CDR3. The rearrangement joins TRBV7-7 to TRBJ2-5, with TRBD2 identical over 7 bases. Germline trimming cut 2 bases from V and 1 base from J; bases unmatched to any gene: 1. This CDR3 has 14 residues. Germline V gene lookup returns CDR1 SSHAT and CDR2 FNYEAQ (reference sequence). The CDR3 here is CASSLSSGQETQYF. The DNA of the CDR3 is TGTGCCAGCAGCTTATCTAGCGGCCAAGAGACCCAGTACTTC.

The genes are TRBV7-9 and TRBJ2-2; TRBD1 is a possible D gene (5 bases). This CDR3 comprises 14 residues. Trimming stripped 4 bases from V and 5 bases from J, with 11 bases between. The germline V gene has CDR1 SEHNR and CDR2 FQNEAQ (reference sequence). The CDR3 sequence is CASSSGKGTGELFF. The CDR3 bases are TGTGCCAGCAGCTCAGGGAAGGGGACCGGGGAGCTGTTTTTT. Full variable domain (missing parts from reference TRBV7-9 and TRBJ2-2): DTGVSQNPRHKITKRGQNVTFRCDPISEHNRLYWYRQTLGQGPEFLTYFQNEAQLEKSRLLSDRFSAERPKGSFSTLEIQRTEQGDSAMYLCASSSGKGTGELFFGEGSRLTVL.

In DNA form, the CDR3 reads TGTGCCAGCAGTAGAGGCAGGACACAGAACACTGAAGCTTTCTTT. This translates into CASSRGRTQNTEAFF. The chain recombines TRBV25-1 with TRBJ1-1, with D possibly matching TRBD1 (5 bases). Germline values: CDR1 MGHDK, CDR2 SYGVNS. CDR3 size: 15 residues. V gave up 5 bases and J gave up 1 base, with 14 bases separating them.

The chain combines TRBV10-3 with TRBJ2-7; 9 bases align to TRBD2. J gave up 6 bases and V 4 bases, and 7 bases lay outside the gene matches. Germline CDR1 is ENHRY and CDR2 is SYGVKD. The CDR3 contains 14 residues. The CDR3 here is CAISGLAESVEQYF. CDR3 in DNA: TGTGCCATCAGTGGACTAGCGGAGAGTGTCGAGCAGTACTTC.

V and J are TRBV7-2 and TRBJ2-5; 8 bases align to TRBD2. Germline CDR1 SGHTA, CDR2 FQGNSA. Trimming removed 6 bases from V and 5 bases from J; junction bases left unmatched: 5. The CDR3 is made up of 13 amino acids. The chain's CDR3 is CASRTGGVETQYF. The CDR3 DNA follows: TGTGCCAGCAGGACCGGGGGGGTGGAGACCCAGTACTTC. Full variable domain (missing parts from reference TRBV7-2 and TRBJ2-5): GAGVSQSPSNKVTEKGKDVELRCDPISGHTALYWYRQSLGQGLEFLIYFQGNSAPDKSGLPSDRFSAERTGGSVSTLTIQRTQQEDSAVYLCASRTGGVETQYFGPGTRLLVL.

The chain carries TRBV2 and TRBJ1-5; D might be TRBD1 (5 bases). The germline V gene has CDR1 SNHLY and CDR2 FYNNEI. Deletions cut 4 bases from V and 7 bases from J, with 11 bases between. This CDR3 is built from 13 residues. The CDR3 is CASSVRQYQPQHF. The CDR3 DNA follows: TGTGCCAGCAGTGTGCGACAGTACCAGCCCCAGCATTTT.

The gene calls are TRBV6-5 and TRBJ1-1; 7 nucleotides agree with TRBD1. CDR1 MNHEY and CDR2 SVGAGI come from the germline V gene. The J segment lost 7 bases and the V segment lost 0 bases, leaving 5 bases of the junction unmatched. This CDR3 has 14 amino acids. Here the CDR3 DNA reads TGTGCCAGCAGTTACTCCACCAGGGGGTTTGAAGCTTTCTTT. Amino acid sequence: CASSYSTRGFEAFF.